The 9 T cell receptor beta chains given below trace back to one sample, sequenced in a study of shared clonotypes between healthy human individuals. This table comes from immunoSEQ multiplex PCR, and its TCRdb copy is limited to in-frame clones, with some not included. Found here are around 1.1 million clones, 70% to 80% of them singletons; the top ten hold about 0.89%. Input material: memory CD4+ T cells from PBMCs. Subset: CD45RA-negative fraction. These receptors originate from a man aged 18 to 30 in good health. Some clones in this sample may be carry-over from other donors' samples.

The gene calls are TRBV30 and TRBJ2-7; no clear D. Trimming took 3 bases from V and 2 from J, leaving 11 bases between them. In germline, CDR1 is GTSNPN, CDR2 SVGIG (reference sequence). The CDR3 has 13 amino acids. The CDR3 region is CAWRNPVTYEQYF. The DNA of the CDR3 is TGTGCCTGGAGGAATCCAGTAACCTACGAGCAGTACTTC.

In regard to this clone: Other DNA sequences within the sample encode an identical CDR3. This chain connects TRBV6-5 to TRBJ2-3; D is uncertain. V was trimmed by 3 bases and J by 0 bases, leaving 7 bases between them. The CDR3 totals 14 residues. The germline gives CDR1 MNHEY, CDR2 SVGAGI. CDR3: CASSYRRSTDTQYF. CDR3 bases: TGTGCCAGCAGTTATCGCAGAAGCACAGATACGCAGTATTTT.

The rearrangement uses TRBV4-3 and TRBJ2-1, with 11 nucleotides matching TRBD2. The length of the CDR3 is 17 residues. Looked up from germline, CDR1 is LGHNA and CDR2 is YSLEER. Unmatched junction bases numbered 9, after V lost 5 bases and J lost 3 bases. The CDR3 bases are TGCGCCAGCAGCGCCTCACCCGGGACTAGCGGCTACAATGAGCAGTTCTTC. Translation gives CASSASPGTSGYNEQFF.

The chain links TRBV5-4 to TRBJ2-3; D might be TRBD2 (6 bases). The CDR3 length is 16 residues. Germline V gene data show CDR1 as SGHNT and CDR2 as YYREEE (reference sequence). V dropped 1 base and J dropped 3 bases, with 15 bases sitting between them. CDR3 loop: CASSLRVERATDTQYF. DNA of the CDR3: TGTGCCAGCAGCTTGAGGGTCGAGCGGGCTACAGATACGCAGTATTTT.

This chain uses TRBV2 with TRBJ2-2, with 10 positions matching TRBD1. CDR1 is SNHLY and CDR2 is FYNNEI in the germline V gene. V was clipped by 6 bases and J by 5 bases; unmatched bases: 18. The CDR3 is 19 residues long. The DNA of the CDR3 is TGTGCCAGCAGACAATTTTCATCTCTGGGACAGGGGTTGACCGGGGAGCTGTTTTTT. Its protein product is CASRQFSSLGQGLTGELFF.

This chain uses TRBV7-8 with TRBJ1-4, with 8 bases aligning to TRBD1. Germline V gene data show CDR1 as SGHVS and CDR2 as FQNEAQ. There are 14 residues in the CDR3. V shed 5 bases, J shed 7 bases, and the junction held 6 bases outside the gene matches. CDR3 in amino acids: CASSPWTGFEKLFF. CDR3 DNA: TGTGCCAGCAGCCCCTGGACAGGGTTTGAAAAACTGTTTTTT.

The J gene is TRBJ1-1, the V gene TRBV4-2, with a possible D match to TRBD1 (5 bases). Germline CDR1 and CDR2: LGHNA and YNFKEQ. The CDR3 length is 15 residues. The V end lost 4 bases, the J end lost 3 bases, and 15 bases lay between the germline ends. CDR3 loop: CASSPHPQGDTEAFF. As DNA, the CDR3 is TGTGCCAGCAGCCCCCACCCCCAAGGGGACACTGAAGCTTTCTTT.

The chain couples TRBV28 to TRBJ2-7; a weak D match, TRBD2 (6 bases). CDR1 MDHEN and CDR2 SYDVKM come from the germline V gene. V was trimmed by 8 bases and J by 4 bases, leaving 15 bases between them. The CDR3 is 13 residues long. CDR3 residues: CASVPGGKYEQYF. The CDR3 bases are TGTGCCAGCGTCCCAGGCGGGAAGTACGAGCAGTACTTC.

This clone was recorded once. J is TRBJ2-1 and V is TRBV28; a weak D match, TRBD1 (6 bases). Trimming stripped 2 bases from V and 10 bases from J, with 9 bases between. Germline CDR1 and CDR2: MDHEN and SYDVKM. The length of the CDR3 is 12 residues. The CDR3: CASSLAQGEQFF. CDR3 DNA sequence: TGTGCCAGCAGTTTAGCCCAGGGGGAGCAGTTCTTC.